This T cell receptor beta chain is drawn from a study of post-analysis software for immune sequencing data. General study results and limits: Samples prepared in the same batch strongly co-clustered by F measure. Multiple sclerosis patients had significantly lower normalized Chao1 diversity than controls.

Details on this clonotype: Its antigen is still unknown.

Built from TCR beta cDNA, the libraries had unique molecular identifiers in them. The yield from roughly 1 to 10 million T cells was around 500,000 cDNA molecules in total. Via MiXCR, TCRdb re-called the PCR reads, giving one row per CDR3 protein. The sample lists 400,000 to 500,000 distinct CDR3 sequences; approximately 38% were seen once. Sample: blood. This TCR was recovered from a girl aged 2 to 10 with multiple sclerosis.

The CDR3 sequence is CASSWTSGGHNEQFF. The CDR3 DNA is TGCGCCAGCAGCTGGACTAGCGGGGGGCACAATGAGCAGTTCTTC. The chain couples TRBV5-1 to TRBJ2-1; the match to TRBD2 covers 14 bases. Germline-derived CDR1 and CDR2 are SGHRS and YFSETQ. Trimming cost V 3 bases and J 5 bases; bases outside gene matches: 1. The length of the CDR3 is 15 residues. Together with reference TRBV5-1 and TRBJ2-1, the CDR3 gives the full variable domain: KAGVTQTPRYLIKTRGQQVTLSCSPISGHRSVSWYQQTPGQGLQFLFEYFSETQRNKGNFPGRFSGRQFSNSRSEMNVSTLELGDSALYLCASSWTSGGHNEQFFGPGTRLTVL.